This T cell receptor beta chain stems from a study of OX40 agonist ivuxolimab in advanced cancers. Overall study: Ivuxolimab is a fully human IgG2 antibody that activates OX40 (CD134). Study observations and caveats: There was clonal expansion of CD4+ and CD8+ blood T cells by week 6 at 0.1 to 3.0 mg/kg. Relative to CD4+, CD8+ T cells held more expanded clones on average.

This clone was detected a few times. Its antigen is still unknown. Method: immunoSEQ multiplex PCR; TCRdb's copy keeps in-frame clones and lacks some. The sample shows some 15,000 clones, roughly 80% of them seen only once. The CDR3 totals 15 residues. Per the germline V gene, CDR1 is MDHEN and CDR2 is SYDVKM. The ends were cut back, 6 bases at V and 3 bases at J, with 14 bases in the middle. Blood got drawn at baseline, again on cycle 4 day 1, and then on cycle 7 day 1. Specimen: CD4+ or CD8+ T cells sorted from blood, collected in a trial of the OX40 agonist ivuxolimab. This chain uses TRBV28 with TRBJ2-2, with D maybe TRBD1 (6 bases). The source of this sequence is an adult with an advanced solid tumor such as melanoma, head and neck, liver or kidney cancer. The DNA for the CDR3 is TGTGCCAGCAGGGACGGGACATTTGACACCGGGGAGCTGTTTTTT. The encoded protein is CASRDGTFDTGELFF.